These 23 T cell receptor beta chains originate from one sample sequenced in a study of T-cell reconstitution after alpha-beta-depleted transplantation in children. Preparation of the TCRbeta library was carried out with unique molecular identifiers. MiXCR, applied by TCRdb to the PCR reads, yields one record per CDR3 protein. Among 200,000 to 250,000 distinct CDR3 sequences listed, roughly a tenth were seen once. Material: PBMCs from the stem cell graft donor, obtained from the stem cell graft. The receptors come from a human donor who donated a stem cell graft to a child with acute lymphoblastic leukemia.

This chain connects TRBV3-1 to TRBJ1-2; D is unclear. The CDR3 runs 13 residues. CDR1 is LGHDT and CDR2 is YNNKEL in the germline V gene (reference sequence). V was cut by 1 base and J by 7 bases, with 10 bases left in between. The CDR3 loop is CASSQGGHRGYTF. In nucleotides, the CDR3 is TGTGCCAGCAGCCAAGGCGGTCATCGTGGCTACACCTTC.

This sequence joins TRBV18 and TRBJ1-1; no firm D call. The germline gives CDR1 KGHSH, CDR2 LQKENI. The CDR3 spans 12 residues. V shed 4 bases and J shed 7 bases, with 10 bases lying between them. The CDR3 DNA sequence: TGTGCCAGCTCACACGAATGGGGTGAAGCTTTCTTT. This encodes CASSHEWGEAFF.

A few counts support this clonotype. This chain uses TRBV7-9 with TRBJ1-1; no clear D gene. From germline, CDR1 is SEHNR and CDR2 FQNEAQ (reference sequence). The CDR3 extends over 15 amino acids. Trimming took off 4 bases at V and 2 bases at J, with 14 bases between the two ends. The chain's CDR3 is CASSYLWISNTEAFF. The DNA for the CDR3 is TGTGCCAGCAGCTACCTTTGGATATCAAACACTGAAGCTTTCTTT.

J is TRBJ1-5 and V is TRBV21-1; the table's D call TRBD1 went unverified against the DNA. TRBV21-1 is given as a pseudogene. The CDR3 runs 17 residues. DNA of the CDR3: TGTGCCAGCAGGATCCCCGACAGGACTTATAGCAATCAGCCCCAGCATTTT. As protein: CASRIPDRTYSNQPQHF.

This clonotype was observed at least ten times. The chain combines TRBV27 with TRBJ2-5; tentative D call: TRBD1 (5 bases). The ends were cut back, 4 bases at V and 2 bases at J, with 14 bases in the middle. CDR1 is MNHEY and CDR2 is SMNVEV in the germline V gene (reference sequence). The CDR3 contains 15 residues. The CDR3 bases are TGTGCCAGCAGTTCACGGACAAAAGGGCAAGAGACCCAGTACTTC. Translated: CASSSRTKGQETQYF.

J is TRBJ1-1 and V is TRBV11-2, with unresolved D. CDR3 length: 15 amino acids. Germline V gene lookup returns CDR1 SGHAT and CDR2 FQNNGV. Trimming removed 0 bases from V and 1 base from J, with 9 bases in between. The CDR3 reads CASSLEAATNTEAFF. CDR3 nucleotide sequence: TGTGCCAGCAGCTTAGAGGCAGCGACGAACACTGAAGCTTTCTTT.

This clonotype has only a few counts. The J gene is TRBJ1-2, the V gene TRBV27, with 7 positions matching TRBD1. Germline lookup yields CDR1 MNHEY and CDR2 SMNVEV (reference sequence). The CDR3 length is 14 residues. V lost 4 bases, J lost 8 bases, and 10 bases stayed unmatched. The CDR3 DNA reads as TGTGCCAGCAGTTCCCACGACAGGGCCAACGGCTACACCTTC. Protein sequence: CASSSHDRANGYTF.

This clonotype was detected a few times. This sequence joins TRBV5-1 and TRBJ1-2; D perhaps matches TRBD1 (6 bases). Trimming shortened V by 4 bases and J by 6 bases, and 19 bases separated the two germline ends. Germline values: CDR1 SGHRS, CDR2 YFSETQ. The CDR3 runs 15 residues. The CDR3 sequence is CASSPGGSKGNGYTF. The DNA of the CDR3 is TGCGCCAGCAGCCCGGGGGGCTCCAAGGGGAATGGCTACACCTTC.

This clonotype was seen more than once but under ten times. The chain carries TRBV18 and TRBJ2-3, with D uncertain. Germline CDR1 reads KGHSH; CDR2 reads LQKENI. V was shortened by 2 bases and J by 5 bases, with 17 bases between the two germline ends. The CDR3 runs 16 residues. CDR3 sequence (DNA): TGTGCCAGCTCACCAATTCGCCGTCGGCTACAAGATACGCAGTATTTT. This encodes CASSPIRRRLQDTQYF.

The rearrangement joins TRBV10-2 to TRBJ1-2, with D possibly TRBD1 on 6 matching bases. Germline lookup yields CDR1 WSHSY and CDR2 SAAADI. The CDR3 is 14 amino acids. V was cut by 4 bases and J by 8 bases, with 17 bases left in between. Written as DNA, the CDR3 is TGCGCCAGCAGTGCCCAGGGGCTAGGGCGGGGCTACACCTTC. Translating it yields CASSAQGLGRGYTF.

This chain joins TRBV6-2 or TRBV6-3 and TRBJ2-6, with D possibly being TRBD1 or TRBD2 (6 bases each). Germline CDR1 is MNHEY and CDR2 is SVGEGT. Trimming cost V 2 bases and J 0 bases, with 8 bases left between them. This CDR3 is 16 amino acids long. Written as DNA, the CDR3 is TGTGCCAGCAGTTACCCGGGGGCCTCTGGGGCCAACGTCCTGACTTTC. Protein: CASSYPGASGANVLTF.

The chain uses TRBV20-1 and TRBJ1-1; 8 nucleotides line up with TRBD1. V trimming: 2 bases; J trimming: 5 bases; junction bases outside the gene matches: 4. Germline V gene lookup returns CDR1 DFQATT and CDR2 SNEGSKA (reference sequence). CDR3 length: 13 residues. CDR3 in amino acids: CSARNRGWTEAFF. The CDR3 DNA reads TGCAGTGCTAGAAACAGGGGGTGGACTGAAGCTTTCTTT.

This clonotype has at least ten counts. The gene calls are TRBV12-3 or TRBV12-4 and TRBJ1-4; D perhaps matches TRBD1 (6 bases). The CDR3 sequence is 15 residues long. Trimming took off 6 bases at V and 4 bases at J, with 15 bases between the two ends. CDR3 region: CASSPTGSGNEKLFF. Written as DNA, the CDR3 is TGTGCCAGCAGCCCAACAGGGTCGGGTAATGAAAAACTGTTTTTT.

At least ten counts were recorded for this clonotype. The V and J genes are TRBV3-1 and TRBJ2-5; TRBD1 might be the D (6 bases). Germline CDR1 LGHDT, CDR2 YNNKEL (reference sequence). The CDR3 contains 15 residues. The V end lost 5 bases, the J end lost 5 bases, and 18 bases lay between the germline ends. The CDR3 reads CASSGTGMPLETQYF. In DNA, the CDR3 is TGTGCCAGCAGCGGAACAGGGATGCCTCTGGAGACCCAGTACTTC.

This clonotype was counted between two and nine times. The chain employs TRBV7-9 and TRBJ1-2; 8 bases fit TRBD1. The germline CDR1 and CDR2 sequences are SEHNR and FQNEAQ (reference sequence). This CDR3 spans 15 amino acids. J lost 3 bases, V lost 1 base, and 4 bases had no gene match. The CDR3 coding sequence is TGTGCCAGCAGCTTAGTCCAGGACAGGGACTATGGCTACACCTTC. Its translation: CASSLVQDRDYGYTF.

This clonotype was recorded only once. The chain carries TRBV20-1 and TRBJ2-7, with TRBD1 identical over 7 bases. CDR1 is DFQATT and CDR2 is SNEGSKA in the germline V gene (reference sequence). This CDR3 is built from 17 residues. Germline trimming cut 2 bases from V and 0 bases from J; bases unmatched to any gene: 13. This chain's CDR3 is CSARPRYRGATSYEQYF. The CDR3 DNA is TGCAGTGCTAGACCCCGATACAGGGGCGCAACCTCCTACGAGCAGTACTTC.

The chain uses TRBV30 and TRBJ1-5, with D hard to call. Germline V gene sequence: CDR1 GTSNPN, CDR2 SVGIG (reference sequence). Trimming took off 1 base at V and 4 bases at J, with 11 bases between the two ends. There are 14 residues in the CDR3. The DNA of the CDR3 is TGTGCCTGGAGTGGGGCCCTGGGGAATCAGCCCCAGCATTTT. Translating gives CAWSGALGNQPQHF. The entire variable domain, with the rest obtained from reference TRBV30 and TRBJ1-5, is as follows: SQTIHQWPATLVQPVGSPLSLECTVEGTSNPNLYWYRQAAGRGLQLLFYSVGIGQISSEVPQNLSASRPQDRQFILSSKKLLLSDSGFYLCAWSGALGNQPQHFGDGTRLSIL.

The sample holds a few counts of this clonotype. The rearrangement links TRBV10-2 to TRBJ2-7; 7 nucleotides align to TRBD1. Germline V gene lookup returns CDR1 WSHSY and CDR2 SAAADI. The junction had 3 bases not matched to a gene; V was cut back by 5 bases and J by 5 bases. The length of the CDR3 is 12 residues. The CDR3 region has the DNA TGCGCCAGCAGTCAAAGGGGGCACGAGCAGTACTTC. Protein sequence: CASSQRGHEQYF.

This clonotype was detected ten times or more. This CDR3 reads CASNPIGGNTEAFF. Here the CDR3 DNA reads TGTGCCAGCAACCCGATCGGGGGTAACACTGAAGCTTTCTTT. The chain employs TRBV7-9 and TRBJ1-1; maybe TRBD1 (5 bases). Germline V CDR1 and CDR2: SEHNR, FQNEAQ (reference sequence). Trimming removed 7 bases from V and 2 bases from J, with 14 bases in between. The CDR3 totals 14 residues.

This clonotype has at least ten counts. The genes are TRBV5-4 and TRBJ1-2, with D uncertain. From germline, CDR1 is SGHNT and CDR2 YYREEE (reference sequence). V lost 0 bases, J lost 3 bases, and 12 bases lay in between. This CDR3 is built from 15 residues. The CDR3 is CASSLGQASDYGYTF. The CDR3 DNA reads TGTGCCAGCAGCTTGGGCCAGGCCTCTGACTATGGCTACACCTTC. Supplemented by reference TRBV5-4 and TRBJ1-2, the full variable domain reads ETGVTQSPTHLIKTRGQQVTLRCSSQSGHNTVSWYQQALGQGPQFIFQYYREEENGRGNFPPRFSGLQFPNYSSELNVNALELDDSALYLCASSLGQASDYGYTFGSGTRLTVV.

This chain joins TRBV25-1 and TRBJ2-7, with D possibly matching TRBD1 (6 bases). Germline values: CDR1 MGHDK, CDR2 SYGVNS. The ends were cut back, 5 bases at V and 12 bases at J, with 14 bases in the middle. This CDR3 has 11 amino acids. The CDR3 nucleotides are TGTGCCAGCAGTCTAATGGGGGCTTTGTACTTC. The encoded protein is CASSLMGALYF.

There are many counts of this clonotype. The gene calls are TRBV11-3 and TRBJ1-1; 8 positions match TRBD1. CDR1 and CDR2 from the germline V gene are SGHNT and YENEEA. The J segment lost 1 base and the V segment lost 9 bases, leaving 10 bases of the junction unmatched. The CDR3 has 15 residues. This chain's CDR3 is CASSSGGQGNTEAFF. CDR3 bases: TGTGCCAGTTCGTCCGGTGGACAGGGGAACACTGAAGCTTTCTTT.

This clonotype was observed many times. This chain joins TRBV6-1 and TRBJ1-5; no clear D. Germline V gene data show CDR1 as MNHNS and CDR2 as SASEGT. This CDR3 comprises 12 residues. V shed 8 bases and J shed 4 bases, with 9 bases lying between them. The CDR3 reads CASSQPNQPQHF. CDR3 bases: TGTGCCAGCTCGCAGCCGAATCAGCCCCAGCATTTT.